A selection of T cell receptor beta chains follows, all from one sample in a study of blood T cell repertoires in COVID-19. Libraries were prepared by immunoSEQ multiplex PCR; TCRdb keeps only in-frame clonotypes and omits some of them. The sample holds about 57,000 clones; about nine tenths are singletons and the top ten take around 21%. Sequencing used peripheral blood. The receptors here all came from an elderly woman with COVID-19, enrolled during active disease. Each CDR3 is given with its conserved first and last residue. D genes are given only for firm matches. The size field is filled for only some rows; it gives once, few, many or a size class.

V gene,J gene,clone size,D gene,CDR3 protein,CDR3 DNA
TRBV7-2,TRBJ2-2,.,TRBD1,CASRRTGVSTGELFF,TGTGCCAGCAGACGGACAGGGGTGAGCACCGGGGAGCTGTTTTTT
TRBV10-3,TRBJ2-3,.,TRBD1,CATQGGTDTQYF,TGTGCCACCCAGGGGGGCACAGATACGCAGTATTTT
TRBV12-5,TRBJ2-2,.,.,CASGLVQGNTGELFF,TGTGCTAGTGGTTTGGTACAGGGGAACACCGGGGAGCTGTTTTTT
TRBV18,TRBJ1-3,.,TRBD1,CASSPRTGGDSGNTIYF,TGTGCCAGCTCACCTCGGACAGGGGGAGACTCTGGAAACACCATATATTTT
TRBV11-2,TRBJ2-5,.,TRBD2,CASSPLAGAREETQYF,TGTGCCAGCAGCCCCTTAGCGGGGGCAAGGGAAGAGACCCAGTACTTC
TRBV6-1,TRBJ2-3,.,.,CASSFGVGTDTQYF,TGTGCCAGCAGTTTCGGGGTTGGCACAGATACGCAGTATTTT
TRBV7-9,TRBJ2-6,once,TRBD1,CASSTGTGGSGANVLTF,TGTGCCAGCAGCACGGGGACAGGGGGCTCCGGGGCCAACGTCCTGACTTTC
TRBV12-3/TRBV12-4,TRBJ2-7,.,TRBD2,CASSHSGSYEQYF,TGTGCCAGCAGTCACAGCGGGAGCTACGAGCAGTACTTC
TRBV2,TRBJ2-2,.,.,CASSVGLRMNTGELFF,TGTGCCAGCAGTGTGGGACTCCGGATGAACACCGGGGAGCTGTTTTTT
TRBV5-5,TRBJ2-5,.,.,CASSRGLGLETQYF,TGTGCCAGCAGCCGCGGCCTCGGGTTAGAGACCCAGTACTTC
TRBV7-2,TRBJ1-3,few,.,CASSVTGSGNTIYF,TGTGCCAGCAGCGTTACAGGGTCTGGAAACACCATATATTTT
TRBV7-9,TRBJ1-1,.,TRBD1,CASSNFGTGVNEAFF,TGTGCCAGCAGCAACTTCGGGACAGGGGTGAATGAAGCTTTCTTT
TRBV19,TRBJ1-1,.,TRBD1,CASSGQGINTEAFF,TGTGCCAGTAGTGGACAGGGGATAAACACTGAAGCTTTCTTT
TRBV12-3/TRBV12-4,TRBJ1-2,once,TRBD1,CASSLTGGYGYTF,TGTGCCAGCAGTTTAACAGGGGGGTATGGCTACACCTTC
TRBV5-8,TRBJ2-3,.,TRBD2,CASSGSGGAWDTQYF,TGTGCCAGCAGCGGGAGCGGGGGCGCGTGGGATACGCAGTATTTT
TRBV2,TRBJ1-6,.,.,CASSEVPSSYNSPLHF,TGTGCCAGCAGTGAAGTCCCCAGCTCCTATAATTCACCCCTCCACTTT
TRBV19,TRBJ2-5,.,.,CASSIGQTLLGETQYF,TGTGCCAGTAGTATAGGACAGACCCTTCTGGGAGAGACCCAGTACTTC